There are a few counts of the clone carrying this T cell receptor (beta chain). Its antigen is not known. This record belongs to a study of T-cell reconstitution after alpha-beta-depleted transplantation in children. Germline lookup yields CDR1 SGHKS and CDR2 YYEKEE (reference sequence). There are 16 residues in the CDR3. With 0 bases removed from V and 8 bases from J, the gap between germline ends came to 15 bases. Findings of the study overall: Surviving recipient T cells and thymic progenitors underlay high day-60 TCRbeta diversity in some patients. Reportedly, only several hundred clones from non-depleted graft cells drove alpha-beta T-cell counts at about two months. When one year had passed after transplant, most T-cell counts and diversity came from newly produced T cells.

A TCRbeta library incorporating unique molecular identifiers was prepared. TCRdb used MiXCR to reprocess the PCR reads, holding one entry per CDR3 protein. This table holds 550,000 to 800,000 distinct CDR3 sequences, around 13% found once. This chain joins TRBV5-5 and TRBJ1-6, with D uncertain. This sample comprised PBMCs, obtained before TCRalphabeta/CD19-depleted stem cell transplant. This sequence was found in a girl aged 2 to 9 with congenital amegakaryocytic thrombocytopenia, due to receive a stem cell transplant. The DNA for the CDR3 is TGTGCCAGCAGCTTGGTGGCTGCGGGGTTGGATTCACCCCTCCACTTT. Encoded protein: CASSLVAAGLDSPLHF.